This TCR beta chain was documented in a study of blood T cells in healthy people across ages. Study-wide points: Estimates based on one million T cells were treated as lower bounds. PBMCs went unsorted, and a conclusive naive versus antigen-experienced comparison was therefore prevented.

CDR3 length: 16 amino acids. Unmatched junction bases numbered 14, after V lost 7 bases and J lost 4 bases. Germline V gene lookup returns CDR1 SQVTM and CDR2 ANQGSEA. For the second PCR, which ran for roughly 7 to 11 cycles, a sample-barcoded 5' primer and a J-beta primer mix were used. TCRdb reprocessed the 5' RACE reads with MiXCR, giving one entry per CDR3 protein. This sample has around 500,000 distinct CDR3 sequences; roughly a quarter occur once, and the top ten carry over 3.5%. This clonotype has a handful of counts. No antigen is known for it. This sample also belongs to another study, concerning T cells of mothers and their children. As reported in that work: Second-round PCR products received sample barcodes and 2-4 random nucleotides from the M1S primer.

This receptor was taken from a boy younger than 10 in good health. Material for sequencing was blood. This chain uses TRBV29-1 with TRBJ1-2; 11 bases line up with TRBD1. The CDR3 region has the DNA TGCAGCGGACGCCGGGACAGGGGGTTTAGAGGCTATGGCTACACCTTC. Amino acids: CSGRRDRGFRGYGYTF.